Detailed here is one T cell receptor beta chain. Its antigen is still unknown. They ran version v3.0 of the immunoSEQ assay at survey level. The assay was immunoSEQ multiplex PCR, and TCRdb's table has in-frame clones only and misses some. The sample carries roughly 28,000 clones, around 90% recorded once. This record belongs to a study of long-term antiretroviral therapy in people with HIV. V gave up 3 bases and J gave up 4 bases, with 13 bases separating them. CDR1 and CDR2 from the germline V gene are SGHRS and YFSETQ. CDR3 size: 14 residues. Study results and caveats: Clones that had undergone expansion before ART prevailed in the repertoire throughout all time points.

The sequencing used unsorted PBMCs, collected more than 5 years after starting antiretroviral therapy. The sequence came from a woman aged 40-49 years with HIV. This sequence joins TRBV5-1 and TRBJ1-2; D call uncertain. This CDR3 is CASSSSTASYGYTF. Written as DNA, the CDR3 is TGCGCCAGCAGCTCCTCAACAGCGTCCTATGGCTACACCTTC.